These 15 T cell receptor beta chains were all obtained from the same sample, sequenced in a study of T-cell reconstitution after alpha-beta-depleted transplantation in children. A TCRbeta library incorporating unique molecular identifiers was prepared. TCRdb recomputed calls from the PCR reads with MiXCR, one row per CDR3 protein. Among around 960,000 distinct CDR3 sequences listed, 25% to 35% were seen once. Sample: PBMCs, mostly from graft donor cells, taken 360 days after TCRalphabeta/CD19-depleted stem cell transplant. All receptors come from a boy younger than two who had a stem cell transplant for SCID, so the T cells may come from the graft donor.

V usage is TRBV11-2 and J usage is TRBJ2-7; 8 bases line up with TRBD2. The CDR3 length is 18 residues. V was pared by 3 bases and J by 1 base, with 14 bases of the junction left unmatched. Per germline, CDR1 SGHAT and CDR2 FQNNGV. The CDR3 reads CASSFSSSGGHLSYEQYF. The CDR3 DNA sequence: TGTGCCAGCAGCTTCTCGTCCAGCGGGGGCCACCTTTCCTACGAGCAGTACTTC.

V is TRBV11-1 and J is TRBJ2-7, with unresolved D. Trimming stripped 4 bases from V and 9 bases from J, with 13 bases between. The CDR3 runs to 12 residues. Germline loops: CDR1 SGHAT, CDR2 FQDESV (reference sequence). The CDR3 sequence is CASSSGLPTQYF. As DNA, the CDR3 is TGTGCCAGCAGCTCGGGCCTCCCAACGCAGTACTTC.

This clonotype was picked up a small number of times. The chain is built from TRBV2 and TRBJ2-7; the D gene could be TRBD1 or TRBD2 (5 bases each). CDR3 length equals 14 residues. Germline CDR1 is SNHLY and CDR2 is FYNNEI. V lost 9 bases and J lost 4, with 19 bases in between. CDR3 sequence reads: CASAFGDVGYEQYF. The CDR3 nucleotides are TGTGCCAGTGCATTCGGGGACGTGGGGTACGAGCAGTACTTC.

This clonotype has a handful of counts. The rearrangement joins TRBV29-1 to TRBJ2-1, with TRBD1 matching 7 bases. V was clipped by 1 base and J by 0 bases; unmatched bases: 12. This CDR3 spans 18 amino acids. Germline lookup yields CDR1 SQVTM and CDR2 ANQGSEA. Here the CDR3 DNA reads TGCAGCGTTGAAGGCCCGACAGGGACCCAAAGCTCCTACAATGAGCAGTTCTTC. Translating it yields CSVEGPTGTQSSYNEQFF.

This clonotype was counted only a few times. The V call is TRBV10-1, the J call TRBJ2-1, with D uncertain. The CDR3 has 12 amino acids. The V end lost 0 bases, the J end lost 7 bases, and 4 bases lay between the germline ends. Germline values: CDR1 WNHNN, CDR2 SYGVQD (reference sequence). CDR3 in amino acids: CASSESRNEQFF. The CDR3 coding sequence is TGCGCCAGCAGTGAGTCGAGGAATGAGCAGTTCTTC.

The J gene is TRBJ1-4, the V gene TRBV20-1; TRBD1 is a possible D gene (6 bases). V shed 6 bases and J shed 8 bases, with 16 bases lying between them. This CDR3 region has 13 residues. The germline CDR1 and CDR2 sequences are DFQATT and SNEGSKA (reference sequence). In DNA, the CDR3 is TGCAGTGCAAAACAGGGAAAAGGGGAAAAACTGTTTTTT. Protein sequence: CSAKQGKGEKLFF.

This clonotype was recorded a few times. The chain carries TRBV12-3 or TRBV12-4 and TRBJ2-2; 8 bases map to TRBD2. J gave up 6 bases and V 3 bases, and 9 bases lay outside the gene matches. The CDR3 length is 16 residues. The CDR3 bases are TGTGCCAGCAGTTTTTTCGGGGGGGCGGTCCCCGGGGAGCTGTTTTTT. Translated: CASSFFGGAVPGELFF.

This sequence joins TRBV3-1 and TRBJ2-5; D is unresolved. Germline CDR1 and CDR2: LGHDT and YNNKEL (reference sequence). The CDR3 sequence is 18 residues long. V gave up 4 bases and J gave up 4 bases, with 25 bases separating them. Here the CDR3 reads CASSPPILRVLIRETQYF. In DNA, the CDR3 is TGTGCCAGCAGCCCACCGATCTTAAGGGTGCTGATCAGAGAGACCCAGTACTTC.

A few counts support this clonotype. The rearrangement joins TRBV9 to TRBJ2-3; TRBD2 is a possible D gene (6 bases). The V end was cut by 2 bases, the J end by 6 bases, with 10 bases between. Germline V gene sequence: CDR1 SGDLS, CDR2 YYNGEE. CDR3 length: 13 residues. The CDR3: CASSVWGDDTQYF. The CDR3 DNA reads TGTGCCAGCAGCGTTTGGGGGGATGATACGCAGTATTTT.

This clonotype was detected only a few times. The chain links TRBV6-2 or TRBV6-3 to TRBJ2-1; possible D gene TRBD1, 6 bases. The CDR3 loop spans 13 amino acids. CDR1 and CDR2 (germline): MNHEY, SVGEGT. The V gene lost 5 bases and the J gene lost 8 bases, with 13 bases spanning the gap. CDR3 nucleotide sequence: TGTGCCAGCAGTCCCGGGCCAGGGGATGAGCAGTTCTTC. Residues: CASSPGPGDEQFF.

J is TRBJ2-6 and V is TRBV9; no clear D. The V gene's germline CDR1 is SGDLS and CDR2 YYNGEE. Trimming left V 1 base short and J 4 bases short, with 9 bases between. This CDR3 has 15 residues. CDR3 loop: CASSVLPEGANVLTF. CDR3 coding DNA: TGTGCCAGCAGCGTATTGCCCGAGGGGGCCAACGTCCTGACTTTC. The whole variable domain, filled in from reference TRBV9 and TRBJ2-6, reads DSGVTQTPKHLITATGQRVTLRCSPRSGDLSVYWYQQSLDQGLQFLIQYYNGEERAKGNILERFSAQQFPDLHSELNLSSLELGDSALYFCASSVLPEGANVLTFGAGSRLTVL.

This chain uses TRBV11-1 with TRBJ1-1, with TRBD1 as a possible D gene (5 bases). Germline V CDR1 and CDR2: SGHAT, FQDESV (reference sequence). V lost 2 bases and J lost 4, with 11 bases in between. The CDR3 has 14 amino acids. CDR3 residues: CASSLQGTSTEAFF. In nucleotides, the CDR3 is TGTGCCAGCAGCTTACAGGGTACGAGCACTGAAGCTTTCTTT.

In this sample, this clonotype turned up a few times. CDR3 in DNA: TGTGCCAGCAGTCCCCAGGGACTTAGGAACGGCTACACCTTC. This translates into CASSPQGLRNGYTF. The chain joins TRBV27 to TRBJ1-2, with D tentatively TRBD1 (5 bases). The ends were cut back, 5 bases at V and 8 bases at J, with 18 bases in the middle. CDR3 size: 14 residues. Germline assignment: CDR1 MNHEY and CDR2 SMNVEV (reference sequence).

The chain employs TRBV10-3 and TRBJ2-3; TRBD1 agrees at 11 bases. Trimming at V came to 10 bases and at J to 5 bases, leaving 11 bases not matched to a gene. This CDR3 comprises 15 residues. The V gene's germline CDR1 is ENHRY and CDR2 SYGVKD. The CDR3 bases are TGTGCCACTGGACAGGGGGCAATTTCTGAAGATACGCAGTATTTT. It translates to CATGQGAISEDTQYF.

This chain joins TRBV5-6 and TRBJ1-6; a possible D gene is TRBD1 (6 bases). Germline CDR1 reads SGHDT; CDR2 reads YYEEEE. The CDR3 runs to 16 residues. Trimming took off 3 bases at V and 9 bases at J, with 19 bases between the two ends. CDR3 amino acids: CASSSATGRGGSPLHF. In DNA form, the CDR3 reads TGTGCCAGCAGCTCCGCCACAGGGCGAGGAGGTTCACCCCTCCACTTT.